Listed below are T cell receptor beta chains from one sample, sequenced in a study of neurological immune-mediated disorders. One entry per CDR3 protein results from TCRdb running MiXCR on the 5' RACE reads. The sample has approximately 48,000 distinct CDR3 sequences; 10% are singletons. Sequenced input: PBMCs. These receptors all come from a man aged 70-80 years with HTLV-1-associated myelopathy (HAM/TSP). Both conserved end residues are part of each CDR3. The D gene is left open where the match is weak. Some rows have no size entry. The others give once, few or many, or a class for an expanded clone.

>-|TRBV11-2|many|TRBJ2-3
CASSLRLGETQYF
TGTGCCAGCAGCCTCCGATTAGGGGAAACGCAGTATTTT
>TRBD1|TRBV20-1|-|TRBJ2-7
CSARITGQGVYEQYF
TGCAGTGCGAGGATTACGGGACAGGGTGTTTACGAGCAGTACTTC
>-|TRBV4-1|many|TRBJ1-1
CASSQRQEYEAFF
TGCGCCAGCAGCCAAAGACAAGAGTATGAAGCTTTCTTT
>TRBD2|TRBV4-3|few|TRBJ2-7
CASSQDLTRGLAGAEQYF
TGCGCCAGCAGCCAAGATCTGACGAGGGGACTAGCGGGAGCCGAGCAGTACTTC
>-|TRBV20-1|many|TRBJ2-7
CSASGLKGYEQYF
TGCAGTGCCTCAGGGTTGAAAGGGTACGAGCAGTACTTC
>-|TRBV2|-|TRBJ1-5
CASTRDFTRNQPQHF
TGTGCCAGCACTAGGGATTTTACCCGCAATCAGCCCCAGCATTTT
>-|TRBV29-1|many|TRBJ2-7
CSVGTVYEQYF
TGCAGCGTTGGGACAGTCTACGAGCAGTACTTC
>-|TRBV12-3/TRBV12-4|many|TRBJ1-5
CASSQGGIAQPQHF
TGTGCCAGCAGCCAAGGGGGGATAGCTCAGCCCCAGCATTTT
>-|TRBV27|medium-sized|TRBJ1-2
CASSLSSVSNYGYTF
TGTGCCAGCAGTTTATCTTCCGTCTCCAACTATGGCTACACCTTC
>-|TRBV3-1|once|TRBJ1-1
CASSQDPGKAFF
TGTGCCAGCAGCCAAGATCCCGGGAAAGCTTTCTTT
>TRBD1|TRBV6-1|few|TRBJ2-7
CASSEFTGDIAYEQYF
TGTGCCAGCAGTGAATTTACAGGGGATATAGCCTACGAGCAGTACTTC
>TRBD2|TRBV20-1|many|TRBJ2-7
CSARRDYDKYEQYF
TGCAGTGCTAGGAGGGACTACGACAAATACGAGCAGTACTTC
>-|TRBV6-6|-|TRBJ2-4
CASSPVLSKNIQYF
TGTGCAAGCTCCCCCGTGCTCAGTAAAAACATTCAGTACTTC
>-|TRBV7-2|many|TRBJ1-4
CASSRKGGNEKLFF
TGTGCCAGCAGCAGGAAGGGGGGAAATGAAAAACTGTTTTTT
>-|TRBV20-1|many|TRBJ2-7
CSARVIYEQYF
TGCAGTGCTAGGGTCATCTACGAGCAGTACTTC
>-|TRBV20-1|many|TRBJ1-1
CSARRTAAFF
TGCAGTGCCCGACGAACGGCTGCTTTCTTT
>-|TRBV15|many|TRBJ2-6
CATSRDDRGLAGVSSGANVLTF
TGTGCCACCAGCAGAGATGACAGGGGGCTAGCGGGAGTATCCTCTGGGGCCAACGTCCTGACTTTC
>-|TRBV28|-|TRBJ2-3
CASSLPDSLTDTQYF
TGTGCCAGCAGTTTACCGGACAGCCTTACAGATACGCAGTATTTT
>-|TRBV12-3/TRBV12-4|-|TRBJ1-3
CASSLAGNAGNTIYF
TGTGCCAGCAGTTTAGCAGGGAACGCTGGAAACACCATATATTTT
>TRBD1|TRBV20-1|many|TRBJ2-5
CSAKKGQAETQYF
TGCAGTGCTAAAAAAGGACAGGCAGAGACCCAGTACTTC
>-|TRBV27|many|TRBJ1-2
CASSFRGNGYTF
TGTGCCAGCAGTTTTAGAGGGAATGGCTACACCTTC
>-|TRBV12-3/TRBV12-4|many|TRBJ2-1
CASIIWGRAEQFF
TGTGCCAGCATAATCTGGGGTCGGGCCGAGCAGTTCTTC
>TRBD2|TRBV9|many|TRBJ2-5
CASSGDGLAQETQYF
TGTGCCAGCAGCGGAGACGGACTAGCCCAAGAGACCCAGTACTTC
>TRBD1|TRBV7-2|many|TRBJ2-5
CASSLYGRGYVETQYF
TGTGCCAGCAGCTTATATGGCAGGGGGTATGTGGAGACCCAGTACTTC
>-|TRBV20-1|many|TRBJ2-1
CSARSLAGAYNEQFF
TGCAGTGCTAGAAGTCTGGCTGGGGCCTACAATGAGCAGTTCTTC
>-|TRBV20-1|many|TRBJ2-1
CSASGLDRGQFF
TGCAGTGCTTCCGGACTGGATCGCGGGCAGTTCTTC
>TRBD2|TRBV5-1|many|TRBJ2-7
CASSPVLAGTYEQYF
TGCGCCAGCAGCCCGGTTCTAGCGGGAACCTACGAGCAGTACTTC
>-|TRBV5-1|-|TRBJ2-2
CASSLAGGRMAGELFF
TGCGCCAGCAGCTTGGCCGGGGGTCGGATGGCCGGGGAGCTGTTTTTT
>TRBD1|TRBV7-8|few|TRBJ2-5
CASSANRGREETQYF
TGTGCCAGCAGCGCGAACAGGGGGCGAGAGGAGACCCAGTACTTC
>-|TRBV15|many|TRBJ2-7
CATSRDVQGGQYF
TGTGCCACCAGCAGAGATGTCCAGGGCGGGCAGTACTTC
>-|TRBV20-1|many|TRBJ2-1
CSAREQGSYNEQFF
TGCAGTGCTAGAGAACAGGGCTCCTACAATGAGCAGTTCTTC
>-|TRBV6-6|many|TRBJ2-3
CASRESAGTDTQYF
TGTGCCAGCAGGGAATCAGCAGGAACAGATACGCAGTATTTT
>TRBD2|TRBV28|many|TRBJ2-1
CASSPAGRTSQGEQFF
TGTGCCAGCAGTCCCGCCGGGAGGACTAGCCAGGGCGAGCAGTTCTTC
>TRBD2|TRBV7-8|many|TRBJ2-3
CASSSTELAGGSDTQYF
TGTGCCAGCAGCTCGACAGAACTAGCGGGAGGGTCAGATACGCAGTATTTT
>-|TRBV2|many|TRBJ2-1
CASSEERSYNEQFF
TGTGCCAGCAGTGAAGAAAGGTCCTACAATGAGCAGTTCTTC
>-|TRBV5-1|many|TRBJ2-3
CASSTGGDTQYF
TGCGCCAGCAGCACGGGGGGCGATACGCAGTATTTT
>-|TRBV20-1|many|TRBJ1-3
CSALSRALTSSGNTIYF
TGCAGTGCCCTAAGCAGGGCTCTTACCAGCTCTGGAAACACCATATATTTT
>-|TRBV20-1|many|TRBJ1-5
CSAPPPGAGSYQPQHF
TGCAGTGCTCCCCCCCCAGGTGCAGGATCGTACCAGCCCCAGCATTTT
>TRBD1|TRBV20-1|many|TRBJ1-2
CSAPTGGYLDGYTF
TGCAGTGCGCCGACAGGGGGGTATTTGGATGGCTACACCTTC
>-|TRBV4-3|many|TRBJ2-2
CASSQDWAAGELFF
TGCGCCAGCAGCCAAGATTGGGCGGCCGGGGAGCTGTTTTTT
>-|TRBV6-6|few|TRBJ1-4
CASSYFDTRYF
TGTGCCAGCAGTTACTTCGACACCCGCTATTTT
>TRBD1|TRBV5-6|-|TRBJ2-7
CASSLWTGAFLEQYF
TGTGCCAGCAGCTTGTGGACAGGGGCCTTTCTGGAGCAGTACTTC
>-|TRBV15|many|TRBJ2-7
CATSRDNGNYEQYF
TGTGCCACCAGCAGAGATAATGGGAACTACGAGCAGTACTTC
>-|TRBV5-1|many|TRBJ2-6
CASSLERQISGANVLTF
TGCGCCAGCAGCTTGGAAAGACAGATCTCTGGGGCCAACGTCCTGACTTTC
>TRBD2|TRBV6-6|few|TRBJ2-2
CASTYSPPTSGRGPTGELFF
TGTGCCAGCACTTATTCCCCCCCGACTAGCGGGAGGGGCCCCACCGGGGAGCTGTTTTTT
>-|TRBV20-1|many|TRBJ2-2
CSASNPGELFF
TGCAGTGCTAGTAACCCCGGGGAGCTGTTTTTT
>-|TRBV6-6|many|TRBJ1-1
CATRDGNTEAFF
TGTGCCACCCGGGACGGAAACACTGAAGCTTTCTTT
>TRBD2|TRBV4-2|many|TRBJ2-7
CASSHRTSGRPGEQYF
TGTGCCAGCAGCCACCGTACTAGCGGGAGACCGGGCGAGCAGTACTTC